The rows below give T cell receptor beta chains drawn from one sample of a study of T cells expressing NK-cell markers. Each CDR3 protein gets one entry in TCRdb, which reprocessed the 5' RACE reads and gives no DNA. This specimen shows roughly 350,000 distinct CDR3 sequences; the ten leading clones hold around 5.2%. Material for sequencing was blood T cells: a sorted CD56 or NKG2C T cell subset, CD4+ or CD8+ T cells, or bulk PBMC T cells (not recorded which). The source of these receptors is a man between 18 and 69 years old in good health. CDR3s include the opening cysteine and the closing phenylalanine or tryptophan.

V gene,J gene,CDR3 protein
TRBV20-1,TRBJ2-1,CSARDRSGDRYQFF
TRBV7-8,TRBJ2-2,CASSLEDGTGELFF
TRBV12-3/TRBV12-4,TRBJ2-3,CASSSQNRGTDTQYF
TRBV6-1,TRBJ1-3,CASSRGTDSRSLMNTIYF
TRBV4-2,TRBJ1-1,CASSQVQGQNTEAFF
TRBV2,TRBJ2-7,CASSDFGRTYEQYF
TRBV4-2,TRBJ1-2,CASSQHSYGYTF
TRBV24-1,TRBJ1-2,CATSDWSRDRGGYTF
TRBV7-2,TRBJ2-1,CASRIAGGPYNEQFF
TRBV7-2,TRBJ2-1,CASSLATGPDEQFF
TRBV7-2,TRBJ2-2,CASKIVANTGELFF
TRBV5-1,TRBJ2-3,CASSLSVVGNTDTQYF
TRBV7-9,TRBJ1-4,CASSSTGGLNEKLFF
TRBV18,TRBJ2-1,CASSSGGRGEQFF
TRBV7-2,TRBJ1-6,CASSPHPGGGNSPLHF
TRBV5-4,TRBJ2-4,CASSYPGTGGNIQYF
TRBV7-3,TRBJ2-1,CASSPNRNEQFF
TRBV12-3/TRBV12-4,TRBJ1-4,CASRSGLREKLFF
TRBV9,TRBJ2-2,CASSVGRVPGELFF
TRBV9,TRBJ2-3,CASSPRVGGSTDTQYF
TRBV5-1,TRBJ2-2,CASSLAVQGAAGELFF
TRBV15,TRBJ2-7,CATSRDYLSPYEQYF
TRBV2,TRBJ2-6,CASSEARGSNVLTF
TRBV5-1,TRBJ2-5,CASSSGGAVRETQYF